A selection of T cell receptor beta chains follows, all from one sample in a study of control samples from healthy donors and cancer patients. Measured with immunoSEQ multiplex PCR; TCRdb has only the in-frame clones, and not every one. The table records 180,000 or so clones, just over 90% of them present only once. Material for sequencing was blood. The receptors were sampled from an older woman in good health. Each CDR3 is given with its conserved first and last residue. The D gene is left open where the match is weak. Size is omitted from some rows. Given values are once, few, many or a class for expanded clones.

15 TRBD1 TRBJ2-7 TRBV27 - CASSLFQGAVYEQYF TGTGCCAGCAGTTTATTTCAGGGGGCGGTCTACGAGCAGTACTTC
13 - TRBJ1-1 TRBV18 - CASSPSRGAEAFF TGTGCCAGCTCACCGTCTCGTGGAGCTGAAGCTTTCTTT
14 - TRBJ2-7 TRBV4-2 - CASSHFLGSYEQYF TGTGCCAGCAGCCATTTCTTAGGGAGCTACGAGCAGTACTTC
15 - TRBJ1-4 TRBV6-1 - CASSEGSSTNEKLFF TGTGCCAGCAGTGAAGGATCCTCAACTAATGAAAAACTGTTTTTT
16 TRBD1 TRBJ1-5 TRBV7-2 - CASSQGQGGPNQPQHF TGTGCCAGCAGCCAAGGACAGGGAGGTCCCAATCAGCCCCAGCATTTT
16 - TRBJ1-2 TRBV9 - CASSSGTGVIDYGYTF TGTGCCAGCAGCTCTGGAACGGGGGTAATCGACTATGGCTACACCTTC
14 - TRBJ2-6 TRBV6-2/TRBV6-3 - CASSYTIGANVLTF TGTGCCAGCAGTTACACGATTGGGGCCAACGTCCTGACTTTC
16 TRBD1 TRBJ1-6 TRBV19 once CASSLPGTGGNSPLHF TGTGCCAGTAGCCTTCCCGGGACAGGGGGCAATTCACCCCTCCACTTT
15 TRBD1 TRBJ2-1 TRBV6-6 - CATHVARTGVNEQFF TGTGCCACCCATGTGGCGCGGACAGGGGTCAATGAGCAGTTCTTC
15 TRBD1 TRBJ1-5 TRBV18 - CASSPQGQSNQPQHF TGTGCCAGCTCACCACAGGGACAGAGCAATCAGCCCCAGCATTTT
12 - TRBJ2-7 TRBV14 - CASSLGFYEQYF TGTGCCAGCAGCCTGGGGTTCTACGAGCAGTACTTC
15 - TRBJ2-7 TRBV6-5 once CASRPGRKSSYEQYF TGTGCCAGCAGACCGGGACGGAAAAGCTCCTACGAGCAGTACTTC
18 TRBD2 TRBJ2-1 TRBV7-2 - CASSLLPGLAGRLNEQFF TGTGCCAGCAGCTTACTTCCGGGACTAGCGGGGCGCCTCAATGAGCAGTTCTTC